The T cell receptor (beta chain) described here comes from a study of neurological immune-mediated disorders. This clonotype showed up many times. TCRdb used MiXCR to reprocess the 5' RACE reads, holding one entry per CDR3 protein. The sample gives 55,000 to 70,000 distinct CDR3 sequences, more than 4.5% of which show up once; about 5.3% is in the top ten. The TCR sequence derives from a human donor with multiple sclerosis. The donor label of this sample is uncertain. Sequenced input: PBMCs.

CDR3 DNA: TGTGCCAGCAGCTTGGGCCACGGGAGTGGGATTGAGACCCAGTACTTC. Translating it yields CASSLGHGSGIETQYF. The V and J genes are TRBV5-6 and TRBJ2-5; possibly TRBD2 for D (6 bases). This CDR3 region has 16 residues. V was cut by 0 bases and J by 5 bases, with 17 bases left in between. Per germline, CDR1 SGHDT and CDR2 YYEEEE.